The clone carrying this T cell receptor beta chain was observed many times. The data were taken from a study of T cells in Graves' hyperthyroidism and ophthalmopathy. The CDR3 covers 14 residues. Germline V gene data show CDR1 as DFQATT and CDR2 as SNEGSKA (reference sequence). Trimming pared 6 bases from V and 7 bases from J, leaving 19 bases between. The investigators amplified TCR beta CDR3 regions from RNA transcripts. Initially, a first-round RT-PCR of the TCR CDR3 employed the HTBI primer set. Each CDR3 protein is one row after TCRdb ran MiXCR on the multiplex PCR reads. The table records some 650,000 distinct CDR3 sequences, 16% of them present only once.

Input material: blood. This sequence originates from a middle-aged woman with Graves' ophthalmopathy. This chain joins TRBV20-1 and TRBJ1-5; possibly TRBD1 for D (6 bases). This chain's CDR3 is CSALAGRGWQPQHF. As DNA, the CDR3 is TGCAGTGCCTTAGCGGGGAGGGGGTGGCAGCCCCAGCATTTT.